This T cell receptor beta chain was captured in a study of blood T cells in healthy people across ages. General study results and limits: Donor CMV status, an unknown factor, possibly confounded changes in expanded clonotypes. Greater diversity and more naive CD4+ cells were seen in long-lived donors than in aged donors. A roughly linear age-dependent decrease characterized TCR beta diversity per million T cells.

The V and J ends lost 4 bases and 0 bases respectively, with 10 bases between them. The CDR3 sequence is 15 residues long. Germline CDR1 MNHEY, CDR2 SVGAGI. With regard to this clonotype: Its antigen is unidentified.

Together with a sample-barcoded 5' primer, a J-beta primer mix was included in a second PCR lasting about 7 to 11 cycles. Every cDNA molecule bore a tag from a template-switch adaptor containing 12 random nucleotides. From the 5' RACE reads, TCRdb called clonotypes with MiXCR, one entry per CDR3 protein. The table lists approximately 900,000 distinct CDR3 sequences, 40% to 60% of them singletons. The TCR comes from a man aged 30 to 39 in good health. The V and J genes are TRBV6-5 and TRBJ2-1; D is perhaps TRBD1 or TRBD2 (5 bases each). The sequenced sample consisted of blood. This CDR3 reads CASSLGPFSYNEQFF. The CDR3 DNA follows: TGTGCCAGCAGTTTGGGACCTTTCTCCTACAATGAGCAGTTCTTC.